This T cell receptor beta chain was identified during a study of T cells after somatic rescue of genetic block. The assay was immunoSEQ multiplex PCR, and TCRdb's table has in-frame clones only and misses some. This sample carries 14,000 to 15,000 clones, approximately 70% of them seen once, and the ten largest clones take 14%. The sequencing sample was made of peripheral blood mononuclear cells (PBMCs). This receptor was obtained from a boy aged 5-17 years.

The chain's CDR3 is CASSHFLRESGTEAFF. CDR3 nucleotide sequence: TGTGCCAGCAGCCATTTTCTTCGGGAGAGTGGGACTGAAGCTTTCTTT. The V and J genes are TRBV14 and TRBJ1-1; D is ambiguous. The ends were cut back, 3 bases at V and 5 bases at J, with 19 bases in the middle. Germline values: CDR1 SGHDN, CDR2 FVKESK. The CDR3 covers 16 residues. Full variable domain (remainder filled in from reference TRBV14 and TRBJ1-1): EAGVTQFPSHSVIEKGQTVTLRCDPISGHDNLYWYRRVMGKEIKFLLHFVKESKQDESGMPNNRFLAERTGGTYSTLKVQPAELEDSGVYFCASSHFLRESGTEAFFGQGTRLTVV.